This TCR beta chain was profiled in a study of blood T cell repertoires in COVID-19. Study information: Specimens from acute and convalescent COVID-19 originated in the United States, Italy and Spain. PBMCs, B-cell-depleted T cells, or T cells provided the cDNA or gDNA that made up the material.

Losses at the gene ends were 3 bases for V and 4 bases for J; bases not matched to a gene: 5. Germline V gene lookup returns CDR1 SGHAT and CDR2 FQNNGV. CDR3 length: 14 amino acids. In the original analysis: Amplification with reference gene primers provided the estimates of nucleated cell counts. Repertoires were generated with immunoSEQ multiplex PCR, while TCRdb's copy carries only in-frame clones and drops some. V, J and clone size reflect that table, while D and trimming were determined from the DNA. This table has around 300,000 clones, around four fifths appearing once. Sequencing input: peripheral blood. The sequence derives from a woman aged 45-65 years with active or convalescent COVID-19. The chain links TRBV11-2 to TRBJ2-7, with TRBD1 identical over 8 bases. This CDR3 is CASSFYRGVYEQYF. CDR3 DNA: TGTGCCAGCAGCTTCTACAGGGGGGTTTACGAGCAGTACTTC. Complete variable domain (other parts from reference TRBV11-2 and TRBJ2-7): EAGVAQSPRYKIIEKRQSVAFWCNPISGHATLYWYQQILGQGPKLLIQFQNNGVVDDSQLPKDRFSAERLKGVDSTLKIQPAKLEDSAVYLCASSFYRGVYEQYFGPGTRLTVT.